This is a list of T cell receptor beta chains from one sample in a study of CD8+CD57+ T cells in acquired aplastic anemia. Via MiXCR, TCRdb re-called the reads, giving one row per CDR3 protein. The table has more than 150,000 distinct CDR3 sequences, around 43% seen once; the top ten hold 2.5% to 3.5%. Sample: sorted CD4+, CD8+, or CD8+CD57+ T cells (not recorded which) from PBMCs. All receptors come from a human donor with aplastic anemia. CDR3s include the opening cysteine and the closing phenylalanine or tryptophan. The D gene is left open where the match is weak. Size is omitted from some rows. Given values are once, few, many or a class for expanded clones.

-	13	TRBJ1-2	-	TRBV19	CASSGRARDGYTF	TGTGCCAGTAGTGGGAGGGCTAGGGATGGCTACACCTTC
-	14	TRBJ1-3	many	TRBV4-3	CASSQGPSGNTIYF	TGCGCCAGCAGCCAAGGACCCTCTGGAAACACCATATATTTT
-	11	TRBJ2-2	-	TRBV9	CASSPPGELFF	TGTGCCAGCAGCCCACCCGGGGAGCTGTTTTTT
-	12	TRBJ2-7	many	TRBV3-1	CASSQVVYEQYF	TGTGCCAGCAGCCAAGTCGTGTACGAGCAGTACTTC
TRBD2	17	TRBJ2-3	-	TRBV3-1	CASSHPTSGASTDTQYF	TGTGCCAGCAGCCATCCTACTAGCGGGGCTAGCACAGATACGCAGTATTTT
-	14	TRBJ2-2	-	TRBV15	CATNVRGNTGELFF	TGTGCCACCAACGTCAGGGGGAACACCGGGGAGCTGTTTTTT
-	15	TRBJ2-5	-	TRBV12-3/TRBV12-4	CASSRGRGRQETQYF	TGTGCCAGCAGCCGGGGTAGGGGAAGGCAAGAGACCCAGTACTTC
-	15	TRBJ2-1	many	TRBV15	CATSRASGAYNEQFF	TGTGCCACCAGCAGAGCTTCGGGGGCCTACAATGAGCAGTTCTTC
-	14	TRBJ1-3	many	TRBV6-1	CASRRDGAGNTIYF	TGTGCCAGCAGGAGGGACGGAGCTGGAAACACCATATATTTT
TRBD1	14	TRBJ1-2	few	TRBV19	CASSPGQGAEGYTF	TGTGCCAGTAGTCCCGGACAGGGGGCGGAAGGCTACACCTTC
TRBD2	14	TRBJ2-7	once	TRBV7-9	CASSLAGQAYEQYF	TGCGCCAGCAGCTTAGCGGGGCAGGCCTACGAGCAGTACTTC
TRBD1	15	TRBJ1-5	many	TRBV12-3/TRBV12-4	CASSSTGARRQPQHF	TGTGCCAGCAGCTCCACAGGGGCGCGGCGTCAGCCCCAGCATTTT
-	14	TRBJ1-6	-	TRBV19	CASSIQGDNSPLHF	TGTGCCAGTAGTATTCAAGGGGATAATTCACCCCTCCACTTT
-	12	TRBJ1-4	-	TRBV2	CASSQTRQDLFF	TGTGCCAGCAGTCAAACAAGACAGGATCTGTTTTTT
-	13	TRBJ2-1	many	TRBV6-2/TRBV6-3	CASSSLADNEQFF	TGTGCCAGCAGTTCACTAGCTGACAATGAGCAGTTCTTC
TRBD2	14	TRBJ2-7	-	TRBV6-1	CASISLTSAYEQYF	TGTGCCAGCATTAGCCTGACTAGCGCCTACGAGCAGTACTTC
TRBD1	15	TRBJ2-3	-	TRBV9	CASSPNAGTVDTQYF	TGTGCCAGCAGCCCCAACGCCGGGACAGTAGATACGCAGTATTTT
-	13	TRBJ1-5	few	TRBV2	CASNLYSNQPQHF	TGTGCCAGCAACCTTTATAGCAATCAGCCCCAGCATTTT
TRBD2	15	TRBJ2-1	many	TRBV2	CASKFPAGGHNEQFF	TGTGCCAGCAAATTCCCAGCGGGAGGGCACAATGAGCAGTTCTTC
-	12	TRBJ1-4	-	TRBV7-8	CASSLAVGKLFF	TGTGCCAGCAGCTTAGCGGTAGGAAAACTGTTTTTT
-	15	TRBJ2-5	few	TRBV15	CATSRLTRLQETQYF	TGTGCCACCAGCAGACTTACTAGGCTTCAAGAGACCCAGTACTTC
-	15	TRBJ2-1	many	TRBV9	CASSSDSRGNNEQFF	TGTGCCAGCAGCTCAGACTCTCGGGGCAACAATGAGCAGTTCTTC
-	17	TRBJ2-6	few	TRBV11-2	CASSPRLRWEGANVLTF	TGTGCCAGCAGCCCACGGTTAAGGTGGGAGGGGGCCAACGTCCTGACTTTC
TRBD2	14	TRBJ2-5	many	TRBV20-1	CSAISGGGTETQYF	TGCAGTGCTATTAGCGGGGGGGGGACGGAGACCCAGTACTTC
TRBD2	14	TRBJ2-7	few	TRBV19	CASSIGGGTYEQYF	TGTGCCAGTAGTATTGGGGGGGGGACCTACGAGCAGTACTTC
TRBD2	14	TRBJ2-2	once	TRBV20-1	CSAIWTSRPGELFF	TGCAGTGCTATCTGGACTAGCCGTCCCGGGGAGCTGTTTTTT
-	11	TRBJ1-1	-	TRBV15	CATSRDGPNLF	TGTGCCACCAGCAGAGATGGTCCGAATCTATTT
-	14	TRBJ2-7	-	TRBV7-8	CASSLGAGEGVQYF	TGTGCCAGCAGCTTAGGTGCGGGGGAGGGGGTCCAGTACTTC
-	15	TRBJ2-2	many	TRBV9	CASSVDSGNTGELFF	TGTGCCAGCAGCGTAGACAGCGGGAACACCGGGGAGCTGTTTTTT
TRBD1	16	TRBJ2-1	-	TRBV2	CASSFRGTGSYNEQFF	TGTGCCAGCAGTTTCAGGGGGACAGGGAGCTACAATGAGCAGTTCTTC
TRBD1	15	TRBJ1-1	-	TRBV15	CATSSETGVGTEAFF	TGTGCCACCAGCAGCGAGACAGGGGTTGGCACTGAAGCTTTCTTT
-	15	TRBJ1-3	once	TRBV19	CASSTGPLAGNTIYF	TGTGCCAGTAGTACCGGCCCCCTTGCTGGAAACACCATATATTTT
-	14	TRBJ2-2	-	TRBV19	CASSIGRGTGELFF	TGTGCCAGTAGTATAGGCAGGGGAACCGGGGAGCTGTTTTTT
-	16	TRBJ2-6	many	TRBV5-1	CASSLRVDSGANVLTF	TGCGCCAGCAGCTTGAGGGTAGACTCTGGGGCCAACGTCCTGACTTTC
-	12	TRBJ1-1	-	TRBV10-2	CASSGANTEAFF	TGCGCCAGCAGCGGGGCGAACACTGAAGCTTTCTTT
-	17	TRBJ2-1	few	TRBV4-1	CASSQEQSEGFYNEQFF	TGCGCCAGCAGCCAAGAACAGTCAGAGGGTTTCTACAATGAGCAGTTCTTC
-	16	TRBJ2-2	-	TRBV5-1	CASSPRGQKVTGELFF	TGCGCCAGCAGCCCGCGGGGGCAGAAAGTCACCGGGGAGCTGTTTTTT
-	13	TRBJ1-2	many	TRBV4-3	CASSQRLRGGYTF	TGCGCCAGCAGCCAGCGACTTAGGGGTGGCTACACCTTC
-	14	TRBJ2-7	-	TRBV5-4	CASSMPGLACEQYF	TGTGCTAGCAGCATGCCCGGGCTAGCTTGCGAGCAGTACTTC
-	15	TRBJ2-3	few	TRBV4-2	CASSQKAGGTDTQYF	TGTGCCAGCAGCCAAAAAGCTGGCGGCACAGATACGCAGTATTTT
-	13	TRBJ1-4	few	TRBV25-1	CASLPASAEKLFF	TGTGCCAGCCTGCCCGCGTCCGCTGAAAAACTGTTTTTT
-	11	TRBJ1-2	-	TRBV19	CASSKNYGYTF	TGTGCCAGTAGCAAAAACTATGGCTACACCTTC